This T cell receptor (beta chain) was recovered during a study of blood T cell repertoires in COVID-19. As for the study in general: Sites in the United States, Italy and Spain provided acute and convalescent COVID-19 samples. Nucleic acid was either cDNA or gDNA, and it came from T cells, B-cell-depleted T cells, or PBMCs.

There are 14 residues in the CDR3. With 4 bases clipped from V and 4 bases from J, the junction kept 4 bases outside the gene matches. Germline CDR1 and CDR2: LGHDT and YNNKEL (reference sequence). In the authors' methods: Scientists estimated how many nucleated cells there were by amplifying reference gene primers. TCRdb's copy holds only in-frame clones and misses some; the assay was immunoSEQ multiplex PCR. V and J calls and clone size follow that table, whereas D and trimming were derived from the DNA. The table records some 220,000 clones, around 84% of them present only once. This TCR derives from a woman in her fifties or sixties who had recovered from COVID-19. Sequenced sample: peripheral blood. The chain recombines TRBV3-1 (or the pseudogene TRBV3-2) with TRBJ1-3, with 7 bases matching TRBD1. The CDR3 nucleotides are TGTGCCAGCAGCCCAGGGACAGAGGGAAACACCATATATTTT. The encoded protein is CASSPGTEGNTIYF.